The source of this T cell receptor beta chain is a study of regulatory T cells in long-lasting Graves disease. In this sample, this clonotype turned up many times. The antigen is not known. At one of its ends the junction is not consistent with the germline gene, which may arise from a read error. The CDR3 totals 15 residues. From germline, CDR1 is MNHNS and CDR2 SASEGT. Building the TCR beta libraries relied on iRepertoire HTBI primers, and CDR3 regions underwent Arm-PCR. A single record per CDR3 protein comes from TCRdb applying MiXCR to the multiplex PCR reads. The sample shows approximately 470,000 distinct CDR3 sequences, around 15% of them seen only once. Study-level findings and limits: Persistent disease preferred TRBV28, TRBJ1-2 and TRBJ2-5; new disease, TRBV20-1 and TRBJ2-1.

This sample's time point: newly diagnosed GD, antithyroid drugs for less than 3 months. Generation of the TCR library employed RNA extracted from PBMCs. This sample was shared with a second study, whose subject was T cells in Graves' hyperthyroidism and ophthalmopathy. Turning to that study: Clinicians diagnosed patients from clinical symptoms, serum thyroxine and TRAb, thyroid ultrasound and orbital computed tomography.

The genes are TRBV6-1 and TRBJ2-1, with 11 bases identical to TRBD2. The sequenced sample was peripheral blood mononuclear cells (PBMCs), obtained at new diagnosis, from a patient treated with antithyroid drugs. This clonotype originated in a man aged 40-49 years with Graves disease. CDR3 in DNA: TGCGCCAGCTCGCCGGGACTAGCGGCTCCGGATGAGCAGTTCTTC. Residues: CASSPGLAAPDEQFF.